Sequencing of this T cell receptor (beta chain) was carried out in a study of shared clonotypes between healthy human individuals. CD45RO-negative, CCR7-selected cells formed the naive CD8 fraction, which excluded terminally differentiated effector memory CD45RA+ cells. The data were produced by immunoSEQ multiplex PCR, yet TCRdb's version contains in-frame clones alone and is incomplete. The sample holds some 2.1 million clones; around 95% are singletons and the top ten take less than 2%. The CDR3 has 18 amino acids. V lost 2 bases to trimming and J lost 5 bases; unmatched junction nucleotides: 14. Germline CDR1 is SGHVS and CDR2 is FNYEAQ.

This receptor was taken from a man aged 18 to 29 in good health. Some clones in this sample may be carry-over from other donors' samples. This chain connects TRBV7-6 to TRBJ2-2; TRBD2 aligns across 7 bases. The sample taken for sequencing was naive CD8+ T cells from PBMCs. The CDR3: CASSLYAPAWEGTGELFF. The CDR3 DNA reads as TGTGCCAGCAGCTTATACGCCCCGGCGTGGGAGGGGACCGGGGAGCTGTTTTTT.